Listed below are T cell receptor beta chains from one sample, sequenced in a study of blood T cell repertoires in COVID-19. TCRdb's copy holds only in-frame clones and misses some; the assay was immunoSEQ multiplex PCR. The data contain about 230,000 clones, 83% of them seen just once; the ten biggest clones take up approximately 2.6%. Sequenced material: peripheral blood. The receptors here all came from a woman aged 70-85 years with active or convalescent COVID-19. Both conserved end residues are part of each CDR3. A D gene is named only where the DNA matches it firmly. A row's size may be missing; if present it is once, few, many or a size class.

V	D	J	size	DNA	CDR3
TRBV19	TRBD1	TRBJ1-4	many	TGTGCCAGTAGCCCAGACAGGGTGAGGGAAAAACTGTTTTTT	CASSPDRVREKLFF
TRBV5-6	-	TRBJ1-5	-	TGTGCCAGCAGCTCGCGGGGGATTGCAGGCCGCCAGCCCCAGCATTTT	CASSSRGIAGRQPQHF
TRBV24-1	TRBD1	TRBJ2-5	-	TGTGCCACCAGTGAGCTGGACAGGCAAGAGACCCAGTACTTC	CATSELDRQETQYF
TRBV5-4	TRBD1	TRBJ1-1	-	TGTGCCAGCAGCCCCCCTACAGGGGGCTGGACTGAAGCTTTCTTT	CASSPPTGGWTEAFF
TRBV19	TRBD1	TRBJ1-4	-	TGTGCCAGTAGGAGGTACGGGACAGGAGAGTCAACTAATGAAAAACTGTTTTTT	CASRRYGTGESTNEKLFF
TRBV10-2	TRBD1	TRBJ2-7	-	TGCGCCAGCAAGAATTCGGCCCTTAGGGACGGGACAGTCTACGAGCAGTACTTC	CASKNSALRDGTVYEQYF
TRBV18	-	TRBJ1-2	-	TGTGCCAGCTTGGCGGGGGAAGGCTATGGCTACACCTTC	CASLAGEGYGYTF
TRBV19	-	TRBJ2-2	-	TGTGCCAGTAGTATAGGTCGGGGGACCGGGGAGCTGTTTTTT	CASSIGRGTGELFF
TRBV5-4	-	TRBJ2-4	-	TGTGCCAGCAGCTTCCAAGCCAAAAACATTCAGTACTTC	CASSFQAKNIQYF
TRBV4-1	TRBD2	TRBJ2-2	-	TGCGCCAGCAGCTTTGGACTAGCGGGAGGCACCGGGGAGCTGTTTTTT	CASSFGLAGGTGELFF
TRBV11-2	-	TRBJ2-2	-	TGTGCCAGCAGCTTAGAAGGGCCGGGGACCGGGGAGCTGTTTTTT	CASSLEGPGTGELFF
TRBV6-5	-	TRBJ1-1	-	TGTGCCAGCGAGAGGGGGTTCGGCACTGAAGCTTTCTTT	CASERGFGTEAFF
TRBV7-2	TRBD1	TRBJ2-5	-	TGTGCCAGCGCCCGGGACAGGGTGTTCTTGGAGACCCAGTACTTC	CASARDRVFLETQYF
TRBV5-6	-	TRBJ1-1	-	TGTGCCAGCAGCCGGACTCCGAACACTGAAGCTTTCTTT	CASSRTPNTEAFF
TRBV5-1	TRBD2	TRBJ2-7	few	TGCGCCAGCAGCTTTGTAGCGGGAGCCCAGTCCTACGAGCAGTACTTC	CASSFVAGAQSYEQYF
TRBV7-9	-	TRBJ1-2	-	TGTGCCAGCAGCTTAGCCAAACAGGGATTGGAACGTGGTGGCTACACCTTC	CASSLAKQGLERGGYTF
TRBV5-1	TRBD1	TRBJ1-5	-	TGCGCCAGCAGCTTTCAGGGGGCAAGTGGGCAGCCCCAGCATTTT	CASSFQGASGQPQHF
TRBV7-6	-	TRBJ1-1	-	TGTGCCAGCAGCCGACAGTTGAACACTGAAGCTTTCTTT	CASSRQLNTEAFF
TRBV10-3	TRBD1	TRBJ2-7	-	TGTGCCATCAGTCCGACAGGGCTAACCTACGAGCAGTACTTC	CAISPTGLTYEQYF
TRBV5-1	-	TRBJ1-3	-	TGCGCCAGCAGCTCCCAGTCAAGCGGCTCTGGAAACACCATATATTTT	CASSSQSSGSGNTIYF
TRBV7-9	-	TRBJ1-5	-	TGTGCCAGCAGCTTAGGGGGGGACGGAATACATTTTTTT	CASSLGGDGIHFF
TRBV5-1	TRBD1	TRBJ1-1	-	TGCGCCAGCAGCCTCCAGACAGGGCGGAAGGTTGAAGCTTTCTTT	CASSLQTGRKVEAFF
TRBV30	TRBD1	TRBJ1-3	-	TGTGCCTGGGACAGGGGTTCCGGAAACACCATATATTTT	CAWDRGSGNTIYF
TRBV25-1	-	TRBJ2-2	-	TGTGCCAGCAGTGAGCTAACCGTCACCGGGGAGCTGTTTTTT	CASSELTVTGELFF
TRBV30	-	TRBJ2-5	-	TGTGCCTGGAGCGTCGGGGGACCTCGGTACTTC	CAWSVGGPRYF
TRBV5-4	-	TRBJ2-6	-	TGTGCCAGCAGCTTGACAGTCCCCTCTGGGGCCAACGTCCTGACTTTC	CASSLTVPSGANVLTF
TRBV2	-	TRBJ1-5	-	TGTGCCAGCAGGCTGGGGGGACGCGACGCGGTTCTTGATCAGCCCCAGCATTTT	CASRLGGRDAVLDQPQHF
TRBV5-6	-	TRBJ2-2	few	TGTGCCAGCAGCTTCGGCAGGCCAGCCGGGGAGCTGTTTTTT	CASSFGRPAGELFF
TRBV6-1	-	TRBJ2-3	-	TGTGCCAGCAACCGCCGGGACTTAAGCACAGATACGCAGTATTTT	CASNRRDLSTDTQYF
TRBV5-4	TRBD1	TRBJ2-7	once	TGTGCCAGCAGCTTGGGCATGACAGGGGTGAGCTCCTACGAGCAGTACTTC	CASSLGMTGVSSYEQYF
TRBV18	TRBD1	TRBJ1-1	few	TGTGCCAGCTCGAACCGGGACAGGAACACTGAAGCTTTCTTT	CASSNRDRNTEAFF
TRBV14	-	TRBJ2-7	-	TGTGCCAGCAGCCCGTGGACATCTTACTACGAGCAGTACTTC	CASSPWTSYYEQYF
TRBV30	TRBD1	TRBJ1-5	-	TGTGCCTCCACCTGGGGACAGTCCGGCGGAACCCAGCATTTT	CASTWGQSGGTQHF
TRBV19	-	TRBJ2-1	-	TGTGCCAGTAGTATGTTAGGAGGAGGCAATGAGCAGTTCTTC	CASSMLGGGNEQFF
TRBV28	-	TRBJ2-3	-	TGTGCCAGCAGGCTGGGGCGGCAGTATTTT	CASRLGRQYF
TRBV6-5	-	TRBJ1-6	-	TGTGCCAGCACTCACGCGGGTTCACCCCTCCACTTT	CASTHAGSPLHF
TRBV7-2	TRBD1	TRBJ2-7	once	TGTGCCAGCAGCCCGGACAGGGGGAGCGTGGAGCAGTACTTC	CASSPDRGSVEQYF
TRBV6-4	-	TRBJ1-1	-	TGTGCCAGCAGGCCTGGGAGGGAGAACACTGAAGCTTTCTTT	CASRPGRENTEAFF
TRBV5-1	-	TRBJ2-2	-	TGCGCCAGCCCTCTCTCATCGGTCGGGGAGCTGTTTTTT	CASPLSSVGELFF
TRBV5-6	-	TRBJ1-1	-	TGTGCCAGCAGGCGGGCGGACCGAAACACTGAAGCTTTCTTT	CASRRADRNTEAFF
TRBV9	TRBD2	TRBJ2-4	once	TGTGCCAGCAGCCCGCCGGGACTAGCGGGGGGACGGAATGAAATTCAGTACTTC	CASSPPGLAGGRNEIQYF
TRBV5-4	-	TRBJ2-6	-	TGTGCCAGCAGCCCCGGAGGGGACGGGGCCAACGTCCTGACTTTC	CASSPGGDGANVLTF
TRBV30	TRBD1	TRBJ1-2	-	TGTGCCTGGAGTTCCCCTTCACAGGGGATGTATGGCTACACCTTC	CAWSSPSQGMYGYTF
TRBV20-1	TRBD2	TRBJ2-7	-	TGCAGTGCTAGTGGGGATGGGACTACCACCGAAGAGCAGTACTTC	CSASGDGTTTEEQYF
TRBV4-1	-	TRBJ2-2	-	TGCGCCAGCAGCCAAAGACAGCGTATCACCGGGGAGCTGTTTTTT	CASSQRQRITGELFF
TRBV7-2	-	TRBJ2-7	-	TGTGCCAGCAGCTTAGCGCGGGGCGGGGTTGAGCAGTACTTC	CASSLARGGVEQYF
TRBV5-1	TRBD1	TRBJ1-1	-	TGCGCCAGCGGGACAGGGGAGAAAACTGAAGCTTTCTTT	CASGTGEKTEAFF
TRBV6-6	-	TRBJ1-1	-	TGTGCCAGCAGTAATCCGACAGGCTACACTGAAGCTTTCTTT	CASSNPTGYTEAFF
TRBV11-1	-	TRBJ2-5	-	TGTGCCAGCAGCTTTTCTTCAGAGACCCAGTACTTC	CASSFSSETQYF
TRBV7-2	TRBD2	TRBJ2-3	-	TGTGCCAGCAGCCCTGTAGCGGGGGAGGGTACGCAGTATTTT	CASSPVAGEGTQYF
TRBV6-5	TRBD2	TRBJ2-5	-	TGTGCCAGCAGTTACTCGGGCGGGGGGGCCTCCCAGTACTTC	CASSYSGGGASQYF
TRBV10-2	TRBD1	TRBJ1-4	-	TGCGCCAGCAGTCAACAGGGGGAAAAACTGTTTTTT	CASSQQGEKLFF
TRBV10-3	-	TRBJ1-2	once	TGTGCCATCAGTGAGGGGCAGGATGCTCTGGGCTACACCTTC	CAISEGQDALGYTF
TRBV3-1/TRBV3-2	-	TRBJ1-1	few	TGTGCCAGCAGCTGGGACAAGAACACTGAAGCTTTCTTT	CASSWDKNTEAFF